This T cell receptor beta chain emerged from a study of CD8+CD57+ T cells in acquired aplastic anemia. Across the study: Sorted cells (CD4+ and CD8+) yielded DNA amounts that averaged approximately 2.9 ug. Overall study findings and caveats: Common to patients and controls were roughly 30 CD8+ CDR3 sequences.

TCR beta VDJ and CDR3 profiles were obtained from a genomic DNA template. MiXCR was run by TCRdb on the reads, yielding one entry per CDR3 protein. This sample carries approximately 160,000 distinct CDR3 sequences, roughly 40% of them seen once, and the ten largest clones take 1.1%. This clonotype has a count of ten or more. Its antigen is not identified. V was shortened by 4 bases and J by 4 bases, with 6 bases between the two germline ends. This CDR3 contains 11 residues. Per germline, CDR1 DFQATT and CDR2 SNEGSKA (reference sequence). The receptor comes from a human donor in good health. The V gene is TRBV20-1, the J gene TRBJ2-3; D remains unclear. Input material: sorted CD4+, CD8+, or CD8+CD57+ T cells (not recorded which) from PBMCs. For the CDR3, the DNA is TGCAGTGCTATATTTTCAGATACGCAGTATTTT. This sequence encodes CSAIFSDTQYF.